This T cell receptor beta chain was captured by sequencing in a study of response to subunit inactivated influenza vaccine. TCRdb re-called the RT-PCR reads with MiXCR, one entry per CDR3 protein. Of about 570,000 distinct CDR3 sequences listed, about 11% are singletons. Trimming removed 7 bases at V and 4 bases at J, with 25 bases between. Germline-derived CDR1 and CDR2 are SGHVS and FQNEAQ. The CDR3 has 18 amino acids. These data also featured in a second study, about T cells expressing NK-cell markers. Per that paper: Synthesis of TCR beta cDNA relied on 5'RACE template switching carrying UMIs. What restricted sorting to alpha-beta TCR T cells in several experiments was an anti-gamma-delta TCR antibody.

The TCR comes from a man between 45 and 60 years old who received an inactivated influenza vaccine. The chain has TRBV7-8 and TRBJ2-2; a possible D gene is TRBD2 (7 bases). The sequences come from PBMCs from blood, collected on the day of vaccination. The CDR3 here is CASTSKGRGLMATGELFF. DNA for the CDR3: TGTGCCAGCACCTCTAAGGGGAGGGGGTTAATGGCCACCGGGGAGCTGTTTTTT.